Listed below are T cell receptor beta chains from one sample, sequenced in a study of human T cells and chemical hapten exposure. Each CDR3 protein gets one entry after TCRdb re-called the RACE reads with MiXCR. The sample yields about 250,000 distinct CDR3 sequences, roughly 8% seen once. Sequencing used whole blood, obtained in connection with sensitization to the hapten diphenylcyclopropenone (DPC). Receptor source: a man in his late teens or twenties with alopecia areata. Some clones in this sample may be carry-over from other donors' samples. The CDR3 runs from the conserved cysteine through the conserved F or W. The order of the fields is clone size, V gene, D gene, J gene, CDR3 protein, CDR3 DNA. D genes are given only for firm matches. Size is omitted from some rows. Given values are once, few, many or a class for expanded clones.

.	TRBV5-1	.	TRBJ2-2	CASSFGGLNTGELFF	TGCGCCAGCAGCTTTGGCGGACTCAACACCGGGGAGCTGTTTTTT
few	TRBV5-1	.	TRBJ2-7	CASSLSGIRAGEQYF	TGCGCCAGCAGCTTGTCCGGCATCCGTGCGGGCGAGCAGTACTTC
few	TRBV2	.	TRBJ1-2	CASTDAFFYYGYTF	TGTGCCAGCACGGACGCCTTTTTTTACTATGGCTACACCTTC
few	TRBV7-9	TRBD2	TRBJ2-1	CASSLARGGVNEQFF	TGTGCCAGCAGCTTAGCCCGCGGGGGGGTCAATGAGCAGTTCTTC
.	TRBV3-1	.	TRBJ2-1	CASSQFRPSYNEQFF	TGTGCCAGCAGCCAATTCAGGCCTTCCTACAATGAGCAGTTCTTC
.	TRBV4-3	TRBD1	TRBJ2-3	CASSQDGTAADTQYF	TGCGCCAGCAGCCAAGATGGGACAGCAGCAGATACGCAGTATTTT
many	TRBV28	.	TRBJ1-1	CASSLWQVLGGAFF	TGTGCCAGCAGTTTATGGCAGGTCTTAGGTGGAGCTTTCTTT
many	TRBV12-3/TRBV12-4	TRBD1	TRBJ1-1	CASRGQANTEAFF	TGTGCCAGCCGGGGACAGGCGAACACTGAAGCTTTCTTT
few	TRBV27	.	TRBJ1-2	CASSLRSHYGYTF	TGTGCCAGCAGTTTAAGGTCGCACTATGGCTACACCTTC
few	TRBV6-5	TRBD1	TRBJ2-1	CASSQDRVPYNEQFF	TGTGCCAGCAGCCAAGACAGGGTCCCCTACAATGAGCAGTTCTTC
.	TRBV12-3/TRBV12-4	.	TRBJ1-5	CASRQGFNQPQHF	TGTGCCAGCAGGCAGGGGTTCAATCAGCCCCAGCATTTT
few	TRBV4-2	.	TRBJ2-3	CASSLKLADTQYF	TGTGCCAGCAGCCTAAAACTAGCTGATACGCAGTATTTT
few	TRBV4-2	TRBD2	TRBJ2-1	CASSQVIAGGHEQFF	TGTGCCAGCAGCCAAGTAATAGCGGGGGGGCATGAGCAGTTCTTC
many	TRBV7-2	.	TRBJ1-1	CAGSGLNTEAFF	TGTGCCGGAAGTGGATTGAACACTGAAGCTTTCTTT
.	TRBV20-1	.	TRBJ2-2	CSASVAGKGTGELFF	TGCAGTGCTAGTGTGGCAGGGAAGGGCACCGGGGAGCTGTTTTTT
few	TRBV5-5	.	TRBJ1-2	CASSSDGHYGYTF	TGTGCCAGCAGTTCAGACGGTCACTATGGCTACACCTTC
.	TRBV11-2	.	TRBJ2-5	CASSEASRGTQYF	TGTGCCAGCAGCGAAGCTTCCAGGGGGACCCAGTACTTC
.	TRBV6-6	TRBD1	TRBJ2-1	CASRDGQGNSNEQFF	TGTGCCAGCAGAGACGGACAGGGGAACAGCAATGAGCAGTTCTTC
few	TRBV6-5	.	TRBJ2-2	CASSYVGGNTGELFF	TGTGCCAGCAGTTACGTAGGGGGGAACACCGGGGAGCTGTTTTTT
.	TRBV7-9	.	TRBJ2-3	CASSAELARTQYF	TGTGCCAGCAGCGCCGAACTAGCTCGCACGCAGTATTTT
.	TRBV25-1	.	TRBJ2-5	CASSERIQRDGETQYF	TGTGCCAGCAGTGAACGTATCCAGAGGGACGGGGAGACCCAGTACTTC
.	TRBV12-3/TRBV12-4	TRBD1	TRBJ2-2	CASSLAMDRAGAGELFF	TGTGCCAGCAGTTTAGCTATGGACAGGGCTGGTGCCGGGGAGCTGTTTTTT
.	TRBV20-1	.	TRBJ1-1	CSARDLGQSGLNTEAFF	TGCAGTGCTAGAGATCTCGGGCAGTCGGGGCTGAACACTGAAGCTTTCTTT
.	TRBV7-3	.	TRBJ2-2	CASSLMPGATGELFF	TGTGCCAGCAGCTTAATGCCGGGGGCCACCGGGGAGCTGTTTTTT